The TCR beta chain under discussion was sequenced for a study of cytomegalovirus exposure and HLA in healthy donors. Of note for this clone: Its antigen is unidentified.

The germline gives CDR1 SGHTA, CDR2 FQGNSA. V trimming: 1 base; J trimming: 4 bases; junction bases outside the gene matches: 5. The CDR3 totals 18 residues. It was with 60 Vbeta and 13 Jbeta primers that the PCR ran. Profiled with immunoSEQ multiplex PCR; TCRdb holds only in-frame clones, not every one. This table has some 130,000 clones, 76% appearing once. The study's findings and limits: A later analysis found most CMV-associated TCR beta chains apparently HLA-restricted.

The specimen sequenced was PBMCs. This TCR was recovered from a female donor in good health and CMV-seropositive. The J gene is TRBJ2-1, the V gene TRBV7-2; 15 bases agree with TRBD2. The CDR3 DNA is TGTGCCAGCAGCTTAGGAGGGACTAGCGGGAGGCTGTACAATGAGCAGTTCTTC. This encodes CASSLGGTSGRLYNEQFF.